This entry describes one T cell receptor beta chain. With 8 bases removed from V and 6 bases from J, the gap between germline ends came to 14 bases. Germline CDR1 MGHDK, CDR2 SYGVNS. There are 12 residues in the CDR3. CD8+ and CD4+ blood T cells underwent TCR beta sequencing. The sample is drawn from a study of CD8 T cells in Susac syndrome. With random hexamers, reverse transcription was performed on about 0.5 to 1 ug of RNA. The authors amplified TCR beta CDR3 across 54 Vbeta and 13 Jbeta using immunoSEQ multiplex PCR. TCRdb re-called the immunoSEQ multiplex PCR reads through MiXCR, storing one row per CDR3 protein. The table lists 160,000 or so distinct CDR3 sequences, 85% to 95% of them singletons.

The chain employs TRBV25-1 and TRBJ2-7, with D possibly being TRBD1 or TRBD2 (6 bases each). Source material: CD8+ T cells from PBMCs. The receptor was isolated from a human donor with multiple sclerosis. In DNA, the CDR3 is TGTGCCAGCTCACCGAGGGGGGTCGAGCAGTACTTC. It encodes CASSPRGVEQYF.